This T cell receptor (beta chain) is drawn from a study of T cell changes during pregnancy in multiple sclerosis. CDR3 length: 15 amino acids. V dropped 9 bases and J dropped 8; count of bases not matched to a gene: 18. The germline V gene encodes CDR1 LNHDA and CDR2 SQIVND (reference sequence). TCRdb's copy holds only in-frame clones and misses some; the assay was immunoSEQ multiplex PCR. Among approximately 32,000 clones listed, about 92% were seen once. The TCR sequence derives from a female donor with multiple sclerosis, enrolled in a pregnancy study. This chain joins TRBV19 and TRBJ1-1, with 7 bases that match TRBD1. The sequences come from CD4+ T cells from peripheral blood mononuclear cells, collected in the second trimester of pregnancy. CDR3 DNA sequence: TGTGCCAGCAAACCCCCCGAGAGGGGGCTCAAGGAAGCTTTCTTT. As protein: CASKPPERGLKEAFF.